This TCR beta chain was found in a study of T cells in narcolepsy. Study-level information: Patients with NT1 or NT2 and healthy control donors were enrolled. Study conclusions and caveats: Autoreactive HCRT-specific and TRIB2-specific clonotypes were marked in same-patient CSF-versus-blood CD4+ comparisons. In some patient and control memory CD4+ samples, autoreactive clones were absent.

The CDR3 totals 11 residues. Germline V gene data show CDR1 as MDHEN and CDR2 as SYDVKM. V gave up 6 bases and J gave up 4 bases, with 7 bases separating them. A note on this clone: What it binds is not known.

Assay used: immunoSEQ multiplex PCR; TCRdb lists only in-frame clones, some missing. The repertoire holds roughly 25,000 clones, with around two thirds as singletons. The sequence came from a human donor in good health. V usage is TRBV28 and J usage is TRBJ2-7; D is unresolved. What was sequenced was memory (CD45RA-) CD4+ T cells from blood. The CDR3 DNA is TGTGCCAGCAGCCTACATTACGAGCAGTACTTC. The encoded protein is CASSLHYEQYF.